This TCR beta chain was recovered during a study of T cell responses to AZD1222 COVID-19 vaccine. Sequencing was performed with immunoSEQ multiplex PCR; in TCRdb, only in-frame clones are kept and a portion is missing. The sample has some 86,000 clones, roughly 80% seen once. With 5 bases clipped from V and 6 bases from J, the junction kept 4 bases outside the gene matches. CDR1 and CDR2 from the germline V gene are GTSNPN and SVGIG (reference sequence). The CDR3 length is 12 residues. Here the sequenced sample was peripheral blood, taken on day 0 of AZD1222 vaccination. V is TRBV30 and J is TRBJ1-1, with 9 bases lining up with TRBD1. The clonotype was recovered from an adult in good health. The CDR3 DNA is TGTGCCTGGGGACAGGGGTTCTCTGAAGCTTTCTTT. Its translation is CAWGQGFSEAFF.